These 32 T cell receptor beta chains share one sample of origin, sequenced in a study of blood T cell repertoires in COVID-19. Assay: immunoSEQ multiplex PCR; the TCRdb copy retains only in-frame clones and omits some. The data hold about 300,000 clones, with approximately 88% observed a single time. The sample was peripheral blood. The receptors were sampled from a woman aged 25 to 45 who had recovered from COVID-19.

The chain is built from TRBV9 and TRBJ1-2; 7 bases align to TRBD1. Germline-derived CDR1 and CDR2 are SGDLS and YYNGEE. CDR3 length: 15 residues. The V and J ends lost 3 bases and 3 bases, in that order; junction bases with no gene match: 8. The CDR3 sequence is CASSAYRGEHYGYTF. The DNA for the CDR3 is TGTGCCAGCAGCGCCTACAGGGGCGAACACTATGGCTACACCTTC. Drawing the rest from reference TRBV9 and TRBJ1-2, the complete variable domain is DSGVTQTPKHLITATGQRVTLRCSPRSGDLSVYWYQQSLDQGLQFLIQYYNGEERAKGNILERFSAQQFPDLHSELNLSSLELGDSALYFCASSAYRGEHYGYTFGSGTRLTVV.

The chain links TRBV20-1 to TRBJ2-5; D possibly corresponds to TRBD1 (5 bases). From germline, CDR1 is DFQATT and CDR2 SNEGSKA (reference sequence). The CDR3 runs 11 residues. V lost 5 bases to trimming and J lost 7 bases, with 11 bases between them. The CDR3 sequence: CSAGHLRTQYF. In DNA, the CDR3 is TGCAGTGCTGGACATCTGAGGACCCAGTACTTC.

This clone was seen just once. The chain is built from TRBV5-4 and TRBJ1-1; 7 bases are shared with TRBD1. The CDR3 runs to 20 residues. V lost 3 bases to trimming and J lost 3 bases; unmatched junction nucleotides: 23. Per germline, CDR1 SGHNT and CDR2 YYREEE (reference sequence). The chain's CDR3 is CASSSSRQGGGGMGYTEAFF. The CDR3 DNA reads TGTGCCAGCAGCTCCTCACGACAGGGTGGAGGGGGGATGGGGTACACTGAAGCTTTCTTT.

Written as DNA, the CDR3 is TGTGCCAGTAGCGTGGACAGGGTAAATGAGCAGTTCTTC. This encodes CASSVDRVNEQFF. The gene calls are TRBV19 and TRBJ2-1; 8 bases agree with TRBD1. This CDR3 has 13 amino acids. The V and J ends lost 6 bases and 7 bases, in that order; junction bases with no gene match: 5. Germline values: CDR1 LNHDA, CDR2 SQIVND (reference sequence).

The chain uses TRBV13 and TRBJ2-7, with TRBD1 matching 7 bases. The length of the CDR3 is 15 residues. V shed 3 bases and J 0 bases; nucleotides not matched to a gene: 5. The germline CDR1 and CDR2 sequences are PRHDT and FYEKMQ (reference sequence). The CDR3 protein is CASSFGRGNSYEQYF. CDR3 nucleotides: TGTGCCAGCAGCTTCGGCAGGGGGAACTCCTACGAGCAGTACTTC. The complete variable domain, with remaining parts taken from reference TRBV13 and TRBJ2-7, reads AAGVIQSPRHLIKEKRETATLKCYPIPRHDTVYWYQQGPGQDPQFLISFYEKMQSDKGSIPDRFSAQQFSDYHSELNMSSLELGDSALYFCASSFGRGNSYEQYFGPGTRLTVT.

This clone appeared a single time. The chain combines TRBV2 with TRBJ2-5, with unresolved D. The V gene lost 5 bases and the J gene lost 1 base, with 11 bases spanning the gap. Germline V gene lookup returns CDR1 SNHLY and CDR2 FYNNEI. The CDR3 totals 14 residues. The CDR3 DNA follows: TGTGCCAGCAGTCGCCGTTCGGGCCAAGAGACCCAGTACTTC. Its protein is CASSRRSGQETQYF.

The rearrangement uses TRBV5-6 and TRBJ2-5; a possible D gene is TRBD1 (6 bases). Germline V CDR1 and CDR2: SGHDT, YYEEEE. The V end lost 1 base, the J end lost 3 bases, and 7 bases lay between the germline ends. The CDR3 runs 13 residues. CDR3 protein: CASSLTGKETQYF. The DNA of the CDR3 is TGTGCCAGCAGCTTGACAGGGAAAGAGACCCAGTACTTC.

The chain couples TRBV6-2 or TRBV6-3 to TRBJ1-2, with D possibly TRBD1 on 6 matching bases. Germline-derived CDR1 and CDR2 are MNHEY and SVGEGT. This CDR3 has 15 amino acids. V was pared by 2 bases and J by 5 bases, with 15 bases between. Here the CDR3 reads CASSYLPGRGYGYTF. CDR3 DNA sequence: TGTGCCAGCAGTTACCTCCCGGGGAGGGGGTATGGCTACACCTTC.

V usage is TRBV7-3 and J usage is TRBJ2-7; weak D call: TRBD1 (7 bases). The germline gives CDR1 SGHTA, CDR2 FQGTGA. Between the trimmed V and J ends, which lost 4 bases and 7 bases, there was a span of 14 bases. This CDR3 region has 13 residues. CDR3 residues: CASSSTGAGEQYF. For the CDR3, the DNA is TGTGCCAGCAGCTCCACAGGGGCGGGGGAGCAGTACTTC.

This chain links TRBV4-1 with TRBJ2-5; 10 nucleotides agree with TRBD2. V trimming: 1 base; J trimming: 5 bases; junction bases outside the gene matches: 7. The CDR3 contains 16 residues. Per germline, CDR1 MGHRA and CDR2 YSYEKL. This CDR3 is CASSQASAGGLETQYF. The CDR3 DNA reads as TGCGCCAGCAGCCAAGCGTCAGCGGGGGGGCTGGAGACCCAGTACTTC.

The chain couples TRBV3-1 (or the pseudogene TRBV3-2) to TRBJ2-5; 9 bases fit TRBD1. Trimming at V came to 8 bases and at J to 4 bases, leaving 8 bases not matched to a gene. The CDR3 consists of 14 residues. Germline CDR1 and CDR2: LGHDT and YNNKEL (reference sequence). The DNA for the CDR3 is TGTGCCAGCCTCCGGACAGGGGAGGGAGAGACCCAGTACTTC. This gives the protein CASLRTGEGETQYF.

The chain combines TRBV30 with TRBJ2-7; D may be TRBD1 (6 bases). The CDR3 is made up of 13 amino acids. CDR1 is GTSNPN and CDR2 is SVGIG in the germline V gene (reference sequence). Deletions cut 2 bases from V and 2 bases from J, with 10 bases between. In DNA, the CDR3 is TGTGCCTGGAGTAGGGACATAACCTACGAGCAGTACTTC. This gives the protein CAWSRDITYEQYF.

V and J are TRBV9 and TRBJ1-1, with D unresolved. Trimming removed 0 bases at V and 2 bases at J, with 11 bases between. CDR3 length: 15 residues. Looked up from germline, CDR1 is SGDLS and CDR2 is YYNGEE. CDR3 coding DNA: TGTGCCAGCAGCGTAGGGGAGAGACCTAACACTGAAGCTTTCTTT. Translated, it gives CASSVGERPNTEAFF.

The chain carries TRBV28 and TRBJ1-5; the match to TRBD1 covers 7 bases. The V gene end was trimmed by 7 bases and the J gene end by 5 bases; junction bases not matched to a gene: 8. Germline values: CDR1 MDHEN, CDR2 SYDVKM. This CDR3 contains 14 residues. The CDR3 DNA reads TGTGCCAGCACCCCGACAGGGACGTATCAGCCCCAGCATTTT. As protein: CASTPTGTYQPQHF.

CDR3 sequence: CASTENGGAGYTF. The CDR3, as DNA: TGCGCCAGCACTGAAAATGGGGGCGCGGGCTACACCTTC. The chain employs TRBV5-1 and TRBJ1-2; weak D call: TRBD1 (6 bases). V was shortened by 6 bases and J by 8 bases, with 17 bases between the two germline ends. The V gene's germline CDR1 is SGHRS and CDR2 YFSETQ. This CDR3 comprises 13 residues. Combining the CDR3 with reference TRBV5-1 and TRBJ1-2 gives the whole variable domain KAGVTQTPRYLIKTRGQQVTLSCSPISGHRSVSWYQQTPGQGLQFLFEYFSETQRNKGNFPGRFSGRQFSNSRSEMNVSTLELGDSALYLCASTENGGAGYTFGSGTRLTVV.

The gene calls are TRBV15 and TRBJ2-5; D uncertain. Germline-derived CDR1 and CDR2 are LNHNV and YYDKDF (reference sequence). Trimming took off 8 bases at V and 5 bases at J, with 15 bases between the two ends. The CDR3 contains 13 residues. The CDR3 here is CATGALRFETQYF. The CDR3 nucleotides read TGTGCCACCGGTGCATTGAGGTTCGAGACCCAGTACTTC.

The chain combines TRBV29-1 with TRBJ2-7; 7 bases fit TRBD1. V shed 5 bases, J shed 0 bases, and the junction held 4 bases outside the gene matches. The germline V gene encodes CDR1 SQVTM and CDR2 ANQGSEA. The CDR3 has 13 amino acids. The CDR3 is CSVTRDSSYEQYF. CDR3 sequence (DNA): TGCAGCGTTACACGGGACAGCTCCTACGAGCAGTACTTC.

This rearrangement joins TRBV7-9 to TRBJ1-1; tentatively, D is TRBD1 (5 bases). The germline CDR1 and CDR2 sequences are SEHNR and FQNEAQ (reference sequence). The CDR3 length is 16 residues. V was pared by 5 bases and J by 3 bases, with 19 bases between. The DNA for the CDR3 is TGTGCCAGCAGCCACCGGGACTCCCTGTGGTACACTGAAGCTTTCTTT. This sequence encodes CASSHRDSLWYTEAFF.

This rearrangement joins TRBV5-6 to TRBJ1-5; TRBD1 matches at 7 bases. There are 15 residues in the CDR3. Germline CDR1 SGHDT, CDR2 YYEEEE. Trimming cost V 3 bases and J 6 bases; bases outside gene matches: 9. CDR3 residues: CASSWYDREGQPQHF. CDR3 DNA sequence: TGTGCCAGCAGCTGGTACGACAGGGAAGGTCAGCCCCAGCATTTT.

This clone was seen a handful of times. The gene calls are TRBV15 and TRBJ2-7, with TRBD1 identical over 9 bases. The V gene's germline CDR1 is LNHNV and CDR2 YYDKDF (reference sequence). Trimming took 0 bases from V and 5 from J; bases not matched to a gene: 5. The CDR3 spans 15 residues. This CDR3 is CATSRDLQGANEQYF. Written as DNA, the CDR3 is TGTGCCACCAGCAGAGATTTACAGGGGGCCAACGAGCAGTACTTC.

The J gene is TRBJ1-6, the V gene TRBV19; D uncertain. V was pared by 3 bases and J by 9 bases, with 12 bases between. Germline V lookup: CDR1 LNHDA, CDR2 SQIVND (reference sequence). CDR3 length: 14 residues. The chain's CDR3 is CASSIPGYASPLHF. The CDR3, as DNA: TGTGCCAGTAGTATCCCCGGGTACGCTTCACCCCTCCACTTT.

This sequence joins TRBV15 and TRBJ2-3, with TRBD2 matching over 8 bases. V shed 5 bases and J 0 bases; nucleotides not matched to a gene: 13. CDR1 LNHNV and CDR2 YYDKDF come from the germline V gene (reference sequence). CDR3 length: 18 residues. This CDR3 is CATSSGRSGSSSTDTQYF. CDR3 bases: TGTGCCACCAGCTCAGGCCGGAGCGGGAGCTCTAGCACAGATACGCAGTATTTT.

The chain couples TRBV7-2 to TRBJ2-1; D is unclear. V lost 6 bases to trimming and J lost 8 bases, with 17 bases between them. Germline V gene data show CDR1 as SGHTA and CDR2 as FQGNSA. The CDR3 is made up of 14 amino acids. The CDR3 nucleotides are TGTGCCAGCAGTTCTAGACCCGCGAGCGATGAGCAGTTCTTC. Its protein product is CASSSRPASDEQFF.

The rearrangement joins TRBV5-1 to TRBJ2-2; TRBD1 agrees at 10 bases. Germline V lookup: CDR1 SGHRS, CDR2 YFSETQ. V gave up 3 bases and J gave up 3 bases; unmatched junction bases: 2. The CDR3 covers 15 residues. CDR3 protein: CASSSGQGHTGELFF. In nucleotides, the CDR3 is TGCGCCAGCAGCTCGGGACAGGGGCACACCGGGGAGCTGTTTTTT.

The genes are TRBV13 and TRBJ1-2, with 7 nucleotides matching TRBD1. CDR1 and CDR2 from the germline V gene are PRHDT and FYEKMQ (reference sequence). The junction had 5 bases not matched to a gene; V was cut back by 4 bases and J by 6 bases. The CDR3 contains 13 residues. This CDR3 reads CASSSGTAHGYTF. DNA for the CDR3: TGTGCCAGCAGCTCCGGGACAGCGCATGGCTACACCTTC.

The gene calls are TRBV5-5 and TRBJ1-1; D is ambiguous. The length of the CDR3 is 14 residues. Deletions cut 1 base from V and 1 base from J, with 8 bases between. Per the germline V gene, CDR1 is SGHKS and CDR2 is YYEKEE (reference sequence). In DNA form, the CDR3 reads TGTGCCAGCAGCTTGTTCGCGGGGAACACTGAAGCTTTCTTT. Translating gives CASSLFAGNTEAFF.

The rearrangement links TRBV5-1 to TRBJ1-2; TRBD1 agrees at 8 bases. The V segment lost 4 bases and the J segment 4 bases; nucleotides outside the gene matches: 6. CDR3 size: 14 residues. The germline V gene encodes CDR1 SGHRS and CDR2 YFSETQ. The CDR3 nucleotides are TGCGCCAGCAGCCTATCAGGGGGCATCTATGGCTACACCTTC. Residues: CASSLSGGIYGYTF.

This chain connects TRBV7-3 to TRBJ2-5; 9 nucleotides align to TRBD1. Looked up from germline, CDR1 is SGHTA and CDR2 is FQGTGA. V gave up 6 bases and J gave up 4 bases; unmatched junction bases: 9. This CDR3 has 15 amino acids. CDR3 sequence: CASRLTGGIGETQYF. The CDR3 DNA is TGTGCCAGCAGGTTGACAGGGGGTATAGGAGAGACCCAGTACTTC.

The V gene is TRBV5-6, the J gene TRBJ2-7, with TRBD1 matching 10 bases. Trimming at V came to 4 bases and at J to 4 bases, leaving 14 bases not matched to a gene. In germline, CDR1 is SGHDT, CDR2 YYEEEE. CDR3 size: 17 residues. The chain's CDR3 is CASSRPVGTGAPYEQYF. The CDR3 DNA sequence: TGTGCCAGCAGCCGGCCGGTCGGGACAGGGGCCCCATACGAGCAGTACTTC.

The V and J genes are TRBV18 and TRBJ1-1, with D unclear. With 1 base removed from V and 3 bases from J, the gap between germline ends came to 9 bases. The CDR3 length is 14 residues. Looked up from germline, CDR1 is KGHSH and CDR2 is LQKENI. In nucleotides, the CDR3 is TGTGCCAGCTCACCACAGGAGTCCTACACTGAAGCTTTCTTT. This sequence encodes CASSPQESYTEAFF.

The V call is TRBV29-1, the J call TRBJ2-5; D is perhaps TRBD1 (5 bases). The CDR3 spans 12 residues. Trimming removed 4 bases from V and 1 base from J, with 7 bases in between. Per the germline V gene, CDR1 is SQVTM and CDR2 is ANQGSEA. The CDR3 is CSVGQPQETQYF. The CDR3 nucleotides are TGCAGCGTTGGACAGCCCCAAGAGACCCAGTACTTC.

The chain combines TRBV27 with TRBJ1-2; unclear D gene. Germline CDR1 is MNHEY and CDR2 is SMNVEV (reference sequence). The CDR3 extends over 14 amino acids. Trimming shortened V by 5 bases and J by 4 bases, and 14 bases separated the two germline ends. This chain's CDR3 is CASSPHTPPYGYTF. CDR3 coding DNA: TGTGCCAGCAGTCCCCACACGCCTCCCTATGGCTACACCTTC.